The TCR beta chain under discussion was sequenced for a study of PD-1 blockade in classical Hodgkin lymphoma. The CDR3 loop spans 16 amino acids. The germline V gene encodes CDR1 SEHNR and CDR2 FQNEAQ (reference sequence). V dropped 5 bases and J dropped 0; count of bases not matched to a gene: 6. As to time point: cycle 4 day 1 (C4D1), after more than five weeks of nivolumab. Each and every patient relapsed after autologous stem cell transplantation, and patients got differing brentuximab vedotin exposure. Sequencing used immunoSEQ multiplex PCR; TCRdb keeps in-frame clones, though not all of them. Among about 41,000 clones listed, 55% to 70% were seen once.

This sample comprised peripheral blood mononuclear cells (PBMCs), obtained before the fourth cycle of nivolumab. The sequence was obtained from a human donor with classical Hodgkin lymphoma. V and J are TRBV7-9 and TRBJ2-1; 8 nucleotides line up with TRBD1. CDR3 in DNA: TGTGCCAGCAGCCCCCGACAGGGGCCCTCCTACAATGAGCAGTTCTTC. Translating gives CASSPRQGPSYNEQFF.